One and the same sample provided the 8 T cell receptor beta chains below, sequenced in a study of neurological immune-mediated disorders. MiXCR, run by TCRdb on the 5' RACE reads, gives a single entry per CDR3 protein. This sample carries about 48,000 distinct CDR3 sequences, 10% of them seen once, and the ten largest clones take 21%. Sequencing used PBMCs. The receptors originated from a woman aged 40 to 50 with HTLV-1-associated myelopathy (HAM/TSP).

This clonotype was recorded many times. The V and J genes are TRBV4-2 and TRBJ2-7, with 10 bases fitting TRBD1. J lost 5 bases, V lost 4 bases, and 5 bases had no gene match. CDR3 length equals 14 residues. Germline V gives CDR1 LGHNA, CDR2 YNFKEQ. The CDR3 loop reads CASSPLDRGNEQYF. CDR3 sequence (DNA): TGTGCCAGCAGCCCCTTGGACAGGGGGAACGAGCAGTACTTC.

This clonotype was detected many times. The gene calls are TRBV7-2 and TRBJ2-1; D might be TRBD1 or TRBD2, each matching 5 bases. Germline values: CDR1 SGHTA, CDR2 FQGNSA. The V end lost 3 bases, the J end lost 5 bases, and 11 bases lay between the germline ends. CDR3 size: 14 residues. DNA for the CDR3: TGTGCCAGCAGCTTCCCGGGGCTTAACAATGAGCAGTTCTTC. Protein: CASSFPGLNNEQFF.

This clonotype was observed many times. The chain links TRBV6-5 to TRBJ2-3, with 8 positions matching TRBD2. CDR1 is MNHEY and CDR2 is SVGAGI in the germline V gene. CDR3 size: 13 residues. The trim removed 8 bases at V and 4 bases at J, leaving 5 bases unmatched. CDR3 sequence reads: CASQKAGADTQYF. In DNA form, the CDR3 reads TGTGCCAGCCAAAAAGCGGGAGCAGATACGCAGTATTTT.

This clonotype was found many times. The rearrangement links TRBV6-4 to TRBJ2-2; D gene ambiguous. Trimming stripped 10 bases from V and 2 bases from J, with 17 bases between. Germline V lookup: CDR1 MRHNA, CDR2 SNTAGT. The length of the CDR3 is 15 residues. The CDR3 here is CATSFDSSNTGELFF. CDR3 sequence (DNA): TGTGCCACCTCCTTCGACTCCTCCAACACCGGGGAGCTGTTTTTT.

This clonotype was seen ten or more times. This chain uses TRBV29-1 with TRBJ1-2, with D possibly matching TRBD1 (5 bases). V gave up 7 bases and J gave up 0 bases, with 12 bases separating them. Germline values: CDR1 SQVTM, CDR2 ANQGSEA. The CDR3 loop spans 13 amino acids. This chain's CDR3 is CSAETVANYGYTF. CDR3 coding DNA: TGCAGCGCTGAGACAGTAGCTAACTATGGCTACACCTTC.

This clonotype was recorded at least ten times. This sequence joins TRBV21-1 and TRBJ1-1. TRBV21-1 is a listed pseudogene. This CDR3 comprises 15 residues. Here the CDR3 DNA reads TGTGCCAGCAGCAAAATTACCAGGCTCAACACTGAAGCTTTCTTT. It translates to CASSKITRLNTEAFF.

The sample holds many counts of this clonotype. The CDR3 nucleotides read TGTGCCAGCAGCCAATCCACAGTGCAAAGGAAGGGCTACACCTTC. Encoded protein: CASSQSTVQRKGYTF. The chain joins TRBV16 to TRBJ1-2, with unresolved D. There are 15 residues in the CDR3. V gave up 0 bases and J gave up 8 bases, with 16 bases separating them. Germline V CDR1 and CDR2: KGHSY, FQNENV. The whole variable domain, remainder taken from reference TRBV16 and TRBJ1-2, is GEEVAQTPKHLVRGEGQKAKLYCAPIKGHSYVFWYQQVLKNEFKFLISFQNENVFDETGMPKERFSAKCLPNSPCSLEIQATKLEDSAVYFCASSQSTVQRKGYTFGSGTRLTVV.

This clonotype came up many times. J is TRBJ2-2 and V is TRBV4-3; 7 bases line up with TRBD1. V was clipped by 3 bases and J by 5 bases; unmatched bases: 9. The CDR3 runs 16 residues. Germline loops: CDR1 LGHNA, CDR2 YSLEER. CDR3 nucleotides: TGCGCCAGCAGCCAGGGGGACAGTCGAAAAACCGGGGAGCTGTTTTTT. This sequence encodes CASSQGDSRKTGELFF.